Detailed here is one TCR beta chain. Its antigen is still unknown. 5'RACE template switching added a universal primer site and UMIs to TCR cDNA. TCRdb re-called the 5' RACE reads through MiXCR, storing one row per CDR3 protein. The sample has 300,000 to 350,000 distinct CDR3 sequences; 3% to 4.5% are singletons. The CDR3 is 15 residues long. In germline, CDR1 is MGHDK, CDR2 SYGVNS. The V and J ends lost 2 bases and 0 bases, in that order; junction bases with no gene match: 3. This sample stems from a study of T cells after yellow fever vaccination. Overall study: Low-cell-number fractions were prepared with SMART-Seq v4 Ultra Low Input. Study-wide points: Shared CD4/CD8 clonotypes were a small share, likely from convergent recombination. A secondary response was less intense yet reached its peak sooner, at day 5 versus 15.

The receptor comes from a man between 18 and 35 years old who received the YFV17D yellow fever vaccine. This specimen was PBMCs, taken 5 days after the yellow fever booster vaccination. The rearrangement links TRBV25-1 to TRBJ2-7, with 8 nucleotides matching TRBD2. The chain's CDR3 is CASSEAGGPSYEQYF. As DNA, the CDR3 is TGTGCCAGCAGTGAAGCGGGGGGCCCCTCCTACGAGCAGTACTTC.